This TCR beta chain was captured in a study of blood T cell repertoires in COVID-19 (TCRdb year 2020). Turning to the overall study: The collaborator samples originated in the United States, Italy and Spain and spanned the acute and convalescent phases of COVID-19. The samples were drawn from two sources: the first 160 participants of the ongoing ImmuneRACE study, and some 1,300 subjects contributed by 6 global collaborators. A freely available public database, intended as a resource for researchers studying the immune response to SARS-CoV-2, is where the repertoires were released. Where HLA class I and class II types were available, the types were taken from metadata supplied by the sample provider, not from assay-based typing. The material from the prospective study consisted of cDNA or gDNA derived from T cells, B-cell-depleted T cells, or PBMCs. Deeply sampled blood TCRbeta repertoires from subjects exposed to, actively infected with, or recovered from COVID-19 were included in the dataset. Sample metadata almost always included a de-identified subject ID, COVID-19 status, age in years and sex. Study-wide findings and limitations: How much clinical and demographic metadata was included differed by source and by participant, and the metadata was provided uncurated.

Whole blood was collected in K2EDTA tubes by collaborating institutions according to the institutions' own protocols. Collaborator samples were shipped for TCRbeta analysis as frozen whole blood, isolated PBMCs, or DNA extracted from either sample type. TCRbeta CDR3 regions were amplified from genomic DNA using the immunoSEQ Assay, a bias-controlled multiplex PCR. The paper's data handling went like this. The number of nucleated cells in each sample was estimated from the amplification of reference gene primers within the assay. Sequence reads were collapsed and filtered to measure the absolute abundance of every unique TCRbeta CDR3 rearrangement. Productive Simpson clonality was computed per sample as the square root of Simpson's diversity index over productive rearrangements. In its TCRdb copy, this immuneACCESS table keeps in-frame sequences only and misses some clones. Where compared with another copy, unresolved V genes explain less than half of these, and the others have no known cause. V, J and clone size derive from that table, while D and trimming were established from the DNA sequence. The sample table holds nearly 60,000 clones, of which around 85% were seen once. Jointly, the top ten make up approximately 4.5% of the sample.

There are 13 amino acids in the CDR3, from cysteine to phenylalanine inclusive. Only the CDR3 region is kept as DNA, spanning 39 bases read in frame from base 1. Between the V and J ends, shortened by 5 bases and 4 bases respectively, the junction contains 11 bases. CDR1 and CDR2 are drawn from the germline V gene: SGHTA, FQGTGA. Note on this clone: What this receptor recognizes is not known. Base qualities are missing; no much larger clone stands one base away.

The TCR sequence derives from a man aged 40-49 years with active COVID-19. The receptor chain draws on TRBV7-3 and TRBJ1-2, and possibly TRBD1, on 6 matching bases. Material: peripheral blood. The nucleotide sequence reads TGTGCCAGCAGCCCCGGACAGATCTATGGCTACACCTTC. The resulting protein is CASSPGQIYGYTF.